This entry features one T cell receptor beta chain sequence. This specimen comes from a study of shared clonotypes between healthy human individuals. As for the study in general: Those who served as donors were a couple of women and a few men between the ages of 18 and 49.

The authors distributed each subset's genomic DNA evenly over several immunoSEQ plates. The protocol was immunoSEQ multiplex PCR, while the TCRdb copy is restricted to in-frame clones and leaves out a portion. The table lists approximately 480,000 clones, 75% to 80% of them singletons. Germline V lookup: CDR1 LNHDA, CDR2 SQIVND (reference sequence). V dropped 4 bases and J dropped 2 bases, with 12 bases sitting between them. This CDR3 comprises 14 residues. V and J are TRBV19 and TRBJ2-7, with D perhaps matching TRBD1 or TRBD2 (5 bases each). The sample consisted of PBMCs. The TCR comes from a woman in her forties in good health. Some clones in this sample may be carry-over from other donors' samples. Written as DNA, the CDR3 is TGTGCCAGTAGTAGCCGGGACGGACCCTACGAGCAGTACTTC. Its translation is CASSSRDGPYEQYF. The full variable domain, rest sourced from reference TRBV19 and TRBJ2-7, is DGGITQSPKYLFRKEGQNVTLSCEQNLNHDAMYWYRQDPGQGLRLIYYSQIVNDFQKGDIAEGYSVSREKKESFPLTVTSAQKNPTAFYLCASSSRDGPYEQYFGPGTRLTVT.